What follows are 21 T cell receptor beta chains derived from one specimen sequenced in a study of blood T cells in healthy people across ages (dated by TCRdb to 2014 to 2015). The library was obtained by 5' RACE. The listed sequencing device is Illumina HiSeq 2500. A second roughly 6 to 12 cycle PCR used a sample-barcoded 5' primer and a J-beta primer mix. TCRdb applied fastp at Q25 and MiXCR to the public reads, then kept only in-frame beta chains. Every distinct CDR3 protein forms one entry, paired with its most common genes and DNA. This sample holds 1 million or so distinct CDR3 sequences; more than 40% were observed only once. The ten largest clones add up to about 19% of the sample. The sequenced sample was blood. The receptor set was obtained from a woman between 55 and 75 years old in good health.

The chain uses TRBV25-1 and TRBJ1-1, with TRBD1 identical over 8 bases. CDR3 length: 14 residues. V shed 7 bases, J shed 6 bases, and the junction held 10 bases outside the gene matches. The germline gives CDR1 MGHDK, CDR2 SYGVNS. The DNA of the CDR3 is TGTGCCAGCACCCCCGACAGGGGAGGCGCTGAAGCTTTCTTT. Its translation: CASTPDRGGAEAFF.

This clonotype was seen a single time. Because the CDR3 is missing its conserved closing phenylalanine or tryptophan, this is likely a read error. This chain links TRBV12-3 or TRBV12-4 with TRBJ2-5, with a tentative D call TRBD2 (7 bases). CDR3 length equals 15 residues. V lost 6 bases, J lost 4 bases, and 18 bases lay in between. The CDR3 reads CASSAIEGGGETQYY. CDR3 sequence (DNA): TGTGCCAGCAGCGCAATCGAGGGAGGGGGAGAGACCCAGTACTAC.

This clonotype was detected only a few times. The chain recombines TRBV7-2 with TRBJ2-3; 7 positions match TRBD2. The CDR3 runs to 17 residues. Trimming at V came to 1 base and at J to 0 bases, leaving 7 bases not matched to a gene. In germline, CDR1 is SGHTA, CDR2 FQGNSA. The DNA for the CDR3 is TGTGCCAGCAGCTTAGTAGGGCTAGCGGTGAGCACAGATACGCAGTATTTT. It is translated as CASSLVGLAVSTDTQYF.

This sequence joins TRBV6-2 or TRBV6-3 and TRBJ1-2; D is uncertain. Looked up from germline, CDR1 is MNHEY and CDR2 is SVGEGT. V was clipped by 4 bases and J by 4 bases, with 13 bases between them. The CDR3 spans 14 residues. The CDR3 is CASSSPQKTYGYTF. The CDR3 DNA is TGTGCCAGCAGTTCACCGCAAAAAACCTATGGCTACACCTTC.

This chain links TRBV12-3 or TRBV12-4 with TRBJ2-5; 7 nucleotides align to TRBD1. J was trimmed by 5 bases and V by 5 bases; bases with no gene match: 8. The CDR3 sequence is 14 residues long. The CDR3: CASSERQGRETQYF. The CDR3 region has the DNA TGTGCCAGCAGTGAACGACAGGGAAGGGAGACCCAGTACTTC.

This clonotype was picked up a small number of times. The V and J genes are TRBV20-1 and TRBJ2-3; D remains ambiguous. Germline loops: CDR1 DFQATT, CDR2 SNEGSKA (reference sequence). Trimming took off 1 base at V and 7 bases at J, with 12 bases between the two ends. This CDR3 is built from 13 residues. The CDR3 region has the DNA TGCAGTGCTAGAGCTGGCGCAGGCTATACGCAGTATTTT. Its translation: CSARAGAGYTQYF.

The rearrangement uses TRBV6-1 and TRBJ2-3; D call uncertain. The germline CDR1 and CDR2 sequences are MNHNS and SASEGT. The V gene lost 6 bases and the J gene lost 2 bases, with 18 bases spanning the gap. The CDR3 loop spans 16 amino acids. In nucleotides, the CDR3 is TGTGCCAGCAGCTTGATTCGCGGAAGGGACACAGATACGCAGTATTTT. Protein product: CASSLIRGRDTDTQYF.

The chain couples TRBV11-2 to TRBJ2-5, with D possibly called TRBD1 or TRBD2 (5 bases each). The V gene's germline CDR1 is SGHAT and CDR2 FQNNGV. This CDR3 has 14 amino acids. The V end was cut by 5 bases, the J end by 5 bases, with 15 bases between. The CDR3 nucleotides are TGTGCCAGCAGCCGAACGTGGGGGACGGAGACCCAGTACTTC. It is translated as CASSRTWGTETQYF.

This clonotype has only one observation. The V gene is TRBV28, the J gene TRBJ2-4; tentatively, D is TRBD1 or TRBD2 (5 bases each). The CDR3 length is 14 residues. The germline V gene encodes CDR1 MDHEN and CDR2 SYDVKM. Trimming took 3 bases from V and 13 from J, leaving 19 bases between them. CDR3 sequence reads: CASSFRGVLEEQYF. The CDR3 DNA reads TGTGCCAGCAGTTTTAGAGGGGTGCTGGAGGAGCAGTACTTC.

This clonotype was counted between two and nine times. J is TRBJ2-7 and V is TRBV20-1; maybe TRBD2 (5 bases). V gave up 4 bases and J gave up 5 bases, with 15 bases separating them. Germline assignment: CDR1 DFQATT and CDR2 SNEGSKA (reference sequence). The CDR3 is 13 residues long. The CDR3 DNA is TGCAGTGCTATAAGCCCTCCGACTAACGAGCAGTACTTC. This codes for CSAISPPTNEQYF.

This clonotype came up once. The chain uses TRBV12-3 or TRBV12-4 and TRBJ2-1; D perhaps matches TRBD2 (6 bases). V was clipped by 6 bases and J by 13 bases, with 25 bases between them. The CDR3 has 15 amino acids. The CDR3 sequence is CASSPGSNKQEAQFF. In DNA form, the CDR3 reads TGTGCCAGCAGCCCCGGGAGCAACAAACAAGAGGCCCAGTTCTTC.

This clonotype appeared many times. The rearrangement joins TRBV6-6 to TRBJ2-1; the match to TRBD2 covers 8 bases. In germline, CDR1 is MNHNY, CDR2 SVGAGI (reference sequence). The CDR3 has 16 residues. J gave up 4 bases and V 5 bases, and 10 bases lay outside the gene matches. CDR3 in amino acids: CASSPRLAGAYNEQFF. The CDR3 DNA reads TGTGCCAGCAGTCCACGCCTAGCGGGTGCTTACAATGAGCAGTTCTTC.

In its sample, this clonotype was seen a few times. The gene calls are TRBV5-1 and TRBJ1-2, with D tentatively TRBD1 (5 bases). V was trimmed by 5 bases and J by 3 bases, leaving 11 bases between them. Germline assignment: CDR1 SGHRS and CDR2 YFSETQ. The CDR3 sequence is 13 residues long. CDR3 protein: CASRRGSDYGYTF. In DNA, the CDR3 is TGCGCCAGCAGGCGGGGGAGCGACTATGGCTACACCTTC.

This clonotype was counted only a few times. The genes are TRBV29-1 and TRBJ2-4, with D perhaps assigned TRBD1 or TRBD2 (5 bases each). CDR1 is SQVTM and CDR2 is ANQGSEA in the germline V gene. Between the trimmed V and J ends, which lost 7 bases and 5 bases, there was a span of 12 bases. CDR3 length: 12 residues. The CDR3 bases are TGCAGCGCCTGGGACGTCCAAAACATTCAGTACTTC. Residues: CSAWDVQNIQYF.

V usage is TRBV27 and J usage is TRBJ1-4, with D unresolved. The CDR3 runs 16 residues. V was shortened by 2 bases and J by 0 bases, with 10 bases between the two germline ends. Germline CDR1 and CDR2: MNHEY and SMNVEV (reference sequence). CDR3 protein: CASSLMYETTNEKLFF. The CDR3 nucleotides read TGTGCCAGCAGTTTAATGTATGAGACAACTAATGAAAAACTGTTTTTT.

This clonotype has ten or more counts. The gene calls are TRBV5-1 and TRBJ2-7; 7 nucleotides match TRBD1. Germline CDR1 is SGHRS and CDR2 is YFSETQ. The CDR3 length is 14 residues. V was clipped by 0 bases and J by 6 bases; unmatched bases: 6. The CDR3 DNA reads TGCGCCAGCAGCTTGGAAGTAGGGGGCGCCGAGCAGTACTTC. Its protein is CASSLEVGGAEQYF.

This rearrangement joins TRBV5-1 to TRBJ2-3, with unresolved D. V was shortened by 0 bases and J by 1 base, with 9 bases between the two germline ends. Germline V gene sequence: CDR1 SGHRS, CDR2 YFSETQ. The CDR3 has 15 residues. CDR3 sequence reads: CASSLESPRTDTQYF. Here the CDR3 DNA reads TGCGCCAGCAGCTTGGAATCCCCTCGCACAGATACGCAGTATTTT.

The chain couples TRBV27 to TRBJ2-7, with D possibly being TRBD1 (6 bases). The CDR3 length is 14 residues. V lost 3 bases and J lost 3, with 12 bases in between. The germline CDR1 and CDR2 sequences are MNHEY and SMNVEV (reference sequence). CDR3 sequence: CASSLRGYNYEQYF. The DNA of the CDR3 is TGTGCCAGCAGTTTGAGGGGGTATAACTACGAGCAGTACTTC.

The CDR3 bases are TGTGCCAGCAGAACTAGTGGTAGGGGGTTAAACACCGGGGAGCTGTTTTTT. Its translation: CASRTSGRGLNTGELFF. This chain uses TRBV27 with TRBJ2-2; D may be TRBD1 (6 bases). The V end lost 6 bases, the J end lost 2 bases, and 19 bases lay between the germline ends. Germline values: CDR1 MNHEY, CDR2 SMNVEV (reference sequence). The CDR3 covers 17 residues.

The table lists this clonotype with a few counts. The CDR3 DNA reads TGTGCCAGCAGCGCCCGACTAGCGCCTCCACAAGAGACCCAGTACTTC. Amino acid sequence: CASSARLAPPQETQYF. The V and J genes are TRBV11-2 and TRBJ2-5, with TRBD2 matching over 8 bases. J was trimmed by 2 bases and V by 5 bases; bases with no gene match: 10. Germline lookup yields CDR1 SGHAT and CDR2 FQNNGV. The CDR3 spans 16 residues.

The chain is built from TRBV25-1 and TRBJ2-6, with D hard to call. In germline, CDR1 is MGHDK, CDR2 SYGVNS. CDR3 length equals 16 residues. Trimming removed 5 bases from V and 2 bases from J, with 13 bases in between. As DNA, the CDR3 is TGTGCCAGCAGTAACAAATTAGGGACTGGGGCCAACGTCCTGACTTTC. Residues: CASSNKLGTGANVLTF. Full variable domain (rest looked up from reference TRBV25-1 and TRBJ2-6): EADIYQTPRYLVIGTGKKITLECSQTMGHDKMYWYQQDPGMELHLIHYSYGVNSTEKGDLSSESTVSRIRTEHFPLTLESARPSHTSQYLCASSNKLGTGANVLTFGAGSRLTVL.